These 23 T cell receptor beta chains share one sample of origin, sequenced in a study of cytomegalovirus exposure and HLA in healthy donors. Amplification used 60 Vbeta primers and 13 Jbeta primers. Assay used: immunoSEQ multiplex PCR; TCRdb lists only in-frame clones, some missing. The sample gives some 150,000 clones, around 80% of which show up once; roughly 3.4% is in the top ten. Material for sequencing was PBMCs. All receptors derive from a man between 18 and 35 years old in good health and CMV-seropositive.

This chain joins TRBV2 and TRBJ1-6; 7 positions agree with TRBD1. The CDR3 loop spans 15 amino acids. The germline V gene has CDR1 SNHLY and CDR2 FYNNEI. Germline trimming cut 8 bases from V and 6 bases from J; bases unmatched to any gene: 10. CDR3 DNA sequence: TGTGCCAGCCTTATTATGGGACAGCCTAATTCACCCCTCCACTTT. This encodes CASLIMGQPNSPLHF. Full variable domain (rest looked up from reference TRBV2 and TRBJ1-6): EPEVTQTPSHQVTQMGQEVILRCVPISNHLYFYWYRQILGQKVEFLVSFYNNEISEKSEIFDDQFSVERPDGSNFTLKIRSTKLEDSAMYFCASLIMGQPNSPLHFGNGTRLTVT.

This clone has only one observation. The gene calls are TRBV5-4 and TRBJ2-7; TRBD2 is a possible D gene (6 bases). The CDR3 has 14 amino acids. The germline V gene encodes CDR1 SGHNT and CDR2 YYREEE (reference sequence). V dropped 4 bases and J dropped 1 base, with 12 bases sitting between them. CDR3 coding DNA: TGTGCCAGCAGCCCCCTGGGGGGTTCCTACGAGCAGTACTTC. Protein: CASSPLGGSYEQYF.

For the CDR3, the DNA is TGCAGCGTTCTGGACAGCCTGAACACTGAAGCTTTCTTT. It specifies CSVLDSLNTEAFF. The chain is built from TRBV29-1 and TRBJ1-1; perhaps TRBD1 as D (6 bases). Germline loops: CDR1 SQVTM, CDR2 ANQGSEA. V was cut by 5 bases and J by 0 bases, with 10 bases left in between. CDR3 length: 13 amino acids.

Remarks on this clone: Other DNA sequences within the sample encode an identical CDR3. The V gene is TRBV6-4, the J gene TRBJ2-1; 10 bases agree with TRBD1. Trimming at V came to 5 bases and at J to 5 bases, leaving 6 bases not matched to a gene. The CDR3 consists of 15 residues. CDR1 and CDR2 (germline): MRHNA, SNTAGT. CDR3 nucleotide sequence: TGTGCCAGCAGTACAGACAGGGGGCTGAACAATGAGCAGTTCTTC. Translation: CASSTDRGLNNEQFF.

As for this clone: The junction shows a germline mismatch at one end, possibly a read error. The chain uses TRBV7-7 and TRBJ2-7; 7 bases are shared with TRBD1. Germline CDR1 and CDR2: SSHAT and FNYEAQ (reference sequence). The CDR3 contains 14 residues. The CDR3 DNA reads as TGTGCTAGCAGCCGACAGGGCGGAACGCTGGAGCAGTACTTC. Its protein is CASSRQGGTLEQYF.

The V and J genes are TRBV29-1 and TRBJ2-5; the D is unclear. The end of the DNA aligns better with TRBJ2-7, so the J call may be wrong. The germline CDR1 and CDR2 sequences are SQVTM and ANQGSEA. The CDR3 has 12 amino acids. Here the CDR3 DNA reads TGCAGCGTTGGGGCGCCGTCCTACGAGCAGTACTTC. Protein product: CSVGAPSYEQYF.

The CDR3 sequence: CASSLRTGGTGELFF. CDR3 coding DNA: TGTGCCAGCAGTCTTCGGACAGGGGGCACCGGGGAGCTGTTTTTT. V usage is TRBV27 and J usage is TRBJ2-2; 10 positions agree with TRBD1. V lost 5 bases and J lost 4; bases outside the gene matches: 4. Looked up from germline, CDR1 is MNHEY and CDR2 is SMNVEV (reference sequence). The CDR3 totals 15 residues.

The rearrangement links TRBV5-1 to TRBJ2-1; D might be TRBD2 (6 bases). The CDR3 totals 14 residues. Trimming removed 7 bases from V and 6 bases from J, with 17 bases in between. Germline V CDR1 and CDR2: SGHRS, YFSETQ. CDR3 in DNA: TGCGCCAGCGTACAATCGGGAGTAAGCAATGAGCAGTTCTTC. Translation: CASVQSGVSNEQFF.

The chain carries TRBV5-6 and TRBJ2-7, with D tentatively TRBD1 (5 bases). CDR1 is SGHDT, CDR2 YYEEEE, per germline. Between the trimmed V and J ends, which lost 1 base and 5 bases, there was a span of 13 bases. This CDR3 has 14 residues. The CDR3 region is CASSLRRGWDEQYF. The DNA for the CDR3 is TGTGCCAGCAGCTTGAGAAGGGGTTGGGACGAGCAGTACTTC.

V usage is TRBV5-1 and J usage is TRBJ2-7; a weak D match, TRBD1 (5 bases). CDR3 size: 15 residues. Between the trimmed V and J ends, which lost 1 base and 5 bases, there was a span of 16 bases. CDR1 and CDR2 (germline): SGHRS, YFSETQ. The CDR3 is CASSLQGVRQDEQYF. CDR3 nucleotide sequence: TGCGCCAGCAGCTTGCAGGGTGTAAGGCAGGACGAGCAGTACTTC.

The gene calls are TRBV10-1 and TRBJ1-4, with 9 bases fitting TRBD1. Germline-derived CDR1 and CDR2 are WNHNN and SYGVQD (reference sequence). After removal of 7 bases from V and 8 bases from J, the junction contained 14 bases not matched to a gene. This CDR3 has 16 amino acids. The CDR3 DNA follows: TGCGCCAGCATTTCGTCTCAGGGACAGGGAGTGGAAAAACTGTTTTTT. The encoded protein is CASISSQGQGVEKLFF.

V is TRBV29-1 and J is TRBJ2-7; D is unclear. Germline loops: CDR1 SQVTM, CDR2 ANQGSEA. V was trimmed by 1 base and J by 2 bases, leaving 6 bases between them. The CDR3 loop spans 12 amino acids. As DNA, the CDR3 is TGCAGCGTTGAAGTTAATGCCTACGAGCAGTACTTC. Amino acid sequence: CSVEVNAYEQYF.

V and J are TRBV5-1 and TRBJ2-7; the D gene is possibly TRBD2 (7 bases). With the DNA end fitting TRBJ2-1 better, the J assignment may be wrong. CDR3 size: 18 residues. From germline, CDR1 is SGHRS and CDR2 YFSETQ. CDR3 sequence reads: CASSFLAVRGATYNEQFF. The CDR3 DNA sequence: TGCGCCAGCAGCTTCCTCGCCGTCCGGGGGGCCACCTACAATGAGCAGTTCTTC.

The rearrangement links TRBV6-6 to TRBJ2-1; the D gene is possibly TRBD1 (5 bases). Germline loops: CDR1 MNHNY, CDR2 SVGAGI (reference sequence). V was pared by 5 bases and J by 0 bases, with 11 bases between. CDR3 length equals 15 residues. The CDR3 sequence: CASSREQVSYNEQFF. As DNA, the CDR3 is TGTGCCAGCAGTCGCGAACAGGTCTCCTACAATGAGCAGTTCTTC.

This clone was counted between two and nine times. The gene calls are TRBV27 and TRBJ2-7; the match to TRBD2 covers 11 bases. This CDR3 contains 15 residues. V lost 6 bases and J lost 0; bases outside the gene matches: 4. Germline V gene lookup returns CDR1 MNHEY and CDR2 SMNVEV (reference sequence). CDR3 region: CASRVGLAASYEQYF. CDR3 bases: TGTGCCAGCAGGGTGGGACTAGCGGCCTCCTACGAGCAGTACTTC.

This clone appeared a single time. CDR3 sequence (DNA): TGTGCCAGCAGTTGGACAGGGACTAATGAAAAACTGTTTTTT. Translation gives CASSWTGTNEKLFF. The V and J genes are TRBV6-5 and TRBJ1-4, with 8 bases aligning to TRBD1. The J segment lost 2 bases and the V segment lost 4 bases, leaving 0 bases of the junction unmatched. This CDR3 region has 14 residues. Per the germline V gene, CDR1 is MNHEY and CDR2 is SVGAGI.

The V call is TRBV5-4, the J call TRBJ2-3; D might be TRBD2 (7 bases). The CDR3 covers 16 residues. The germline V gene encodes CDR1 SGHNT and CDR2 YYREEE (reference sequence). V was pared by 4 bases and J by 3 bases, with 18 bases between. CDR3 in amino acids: CASSQEGGSATDTQYF. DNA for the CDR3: TGTGCCAGCAGCCAGGAGGGGGGGAGTGCGACAGATACGCAGTATTTT.

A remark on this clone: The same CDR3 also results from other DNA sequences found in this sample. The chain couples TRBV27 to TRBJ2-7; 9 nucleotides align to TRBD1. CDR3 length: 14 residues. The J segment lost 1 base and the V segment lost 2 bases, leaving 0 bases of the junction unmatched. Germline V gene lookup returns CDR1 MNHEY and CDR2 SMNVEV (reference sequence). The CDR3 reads CASSLGQGSYEQYF. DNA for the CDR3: TGTGCCAGCAGTTTAGGACAGGGGTCCTACGAGCAGTACTTC.

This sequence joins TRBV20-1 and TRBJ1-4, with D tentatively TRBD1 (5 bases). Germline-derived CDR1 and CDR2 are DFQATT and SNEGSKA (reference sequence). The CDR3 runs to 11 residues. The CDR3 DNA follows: TGCAGCGTATGGGGCGGTGAAAAACTGTTTTTT. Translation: CSVWGGEKLFF.

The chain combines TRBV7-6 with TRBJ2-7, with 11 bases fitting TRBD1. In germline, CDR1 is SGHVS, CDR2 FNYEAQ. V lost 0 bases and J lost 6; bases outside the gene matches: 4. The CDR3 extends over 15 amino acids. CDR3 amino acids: CASSLAGQGAVEQYF. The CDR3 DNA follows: TGTGCCAGCAGCTTAGCAGGACAGGGGGCTGTCGAGCAGTACTTC.

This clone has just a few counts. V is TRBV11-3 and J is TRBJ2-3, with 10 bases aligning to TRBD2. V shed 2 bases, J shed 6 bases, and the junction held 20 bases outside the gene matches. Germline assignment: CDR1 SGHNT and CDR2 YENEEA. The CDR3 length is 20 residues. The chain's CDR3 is CASSLRGLGAAGGPGDTQYF. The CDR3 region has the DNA TGTGCCAGCAGCTTAAGGGGCCTGGGAGCAGCGGGAGGGCCGGGTGATACGCAGTATTTT.

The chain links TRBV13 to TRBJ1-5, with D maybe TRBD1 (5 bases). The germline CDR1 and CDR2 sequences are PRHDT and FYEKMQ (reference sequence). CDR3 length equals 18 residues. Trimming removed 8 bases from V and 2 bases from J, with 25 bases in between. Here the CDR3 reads CASAKTRDSQGGNQPQHF. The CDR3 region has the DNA TGTGCCAGCGCGAAAACCCGGGACTCACAAGGGGGCAATCAGCCCCAGCATTTT.

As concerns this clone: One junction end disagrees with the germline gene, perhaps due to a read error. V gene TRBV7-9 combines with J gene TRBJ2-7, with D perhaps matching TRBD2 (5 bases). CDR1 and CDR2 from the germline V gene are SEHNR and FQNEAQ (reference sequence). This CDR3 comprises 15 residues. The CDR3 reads CSSSLTLADTYEQYF. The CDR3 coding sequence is TGTTCCAGCAGCTTAACCCTAGCCGATACCTACGAGCAGTACTTC.